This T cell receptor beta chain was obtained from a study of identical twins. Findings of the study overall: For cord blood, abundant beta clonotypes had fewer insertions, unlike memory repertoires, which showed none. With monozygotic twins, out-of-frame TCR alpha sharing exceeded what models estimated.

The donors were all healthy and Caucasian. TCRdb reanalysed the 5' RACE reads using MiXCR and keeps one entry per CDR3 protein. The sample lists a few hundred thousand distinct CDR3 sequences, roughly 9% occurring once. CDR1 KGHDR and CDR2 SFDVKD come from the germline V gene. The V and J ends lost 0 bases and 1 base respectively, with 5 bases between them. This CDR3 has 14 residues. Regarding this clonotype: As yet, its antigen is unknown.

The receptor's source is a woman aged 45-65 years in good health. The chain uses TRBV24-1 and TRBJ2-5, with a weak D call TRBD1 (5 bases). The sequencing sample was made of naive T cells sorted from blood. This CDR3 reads CATSDLQGQETQYF. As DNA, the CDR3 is TGTGCCACCAGTGATTTGCAGGGCCAAGAGACCCAGTACTTC.